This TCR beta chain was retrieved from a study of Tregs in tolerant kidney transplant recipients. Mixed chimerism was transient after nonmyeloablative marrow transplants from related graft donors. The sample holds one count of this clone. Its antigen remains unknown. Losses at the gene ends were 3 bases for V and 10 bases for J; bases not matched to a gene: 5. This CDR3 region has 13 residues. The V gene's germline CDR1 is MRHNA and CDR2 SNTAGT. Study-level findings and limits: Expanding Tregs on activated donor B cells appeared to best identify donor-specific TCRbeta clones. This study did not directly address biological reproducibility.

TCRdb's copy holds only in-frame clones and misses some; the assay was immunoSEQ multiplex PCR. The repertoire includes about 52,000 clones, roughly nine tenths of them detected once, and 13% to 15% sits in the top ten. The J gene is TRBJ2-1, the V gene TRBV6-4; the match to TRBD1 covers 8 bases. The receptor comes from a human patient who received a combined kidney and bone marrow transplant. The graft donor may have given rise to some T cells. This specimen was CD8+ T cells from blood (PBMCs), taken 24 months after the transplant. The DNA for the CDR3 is TGTGCCAGCAGTGAAGGGGACAGGTTGGAGCAGTTCTTC. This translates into CASSEGDRLEQFF.